This T cell receptor (beta chain) was profiled in a study of blood T cell repertoires in COVID-19. Method: immunoSEQ multiplex PCR; TCRdb's copy keeps in-frame clones and lacks some. The table includes around 62,000 clones, about 82% detected once. The trim removed 7 bases at V and 0 bases at J, leaving 7 bases unmatched. Germline CDR1 and CDR2: MNHEY and SVGAGI. There are 15 residues in the CDR3. The sequenced sample consisted of peripheral blood. This sequence joins TRBV6-5 and TRBJ2-7; 9 bases agree with TRBD1. This sequence was found in a man aged 50-60 years with acute or convalescent COVID-19. The CDR3 nucleotides read TGTGCCAGCAATCCGGGACAGGGCCTCTCCTACGAGCAGTACGTC. It codes for CASNPGQGLSYEQYV.